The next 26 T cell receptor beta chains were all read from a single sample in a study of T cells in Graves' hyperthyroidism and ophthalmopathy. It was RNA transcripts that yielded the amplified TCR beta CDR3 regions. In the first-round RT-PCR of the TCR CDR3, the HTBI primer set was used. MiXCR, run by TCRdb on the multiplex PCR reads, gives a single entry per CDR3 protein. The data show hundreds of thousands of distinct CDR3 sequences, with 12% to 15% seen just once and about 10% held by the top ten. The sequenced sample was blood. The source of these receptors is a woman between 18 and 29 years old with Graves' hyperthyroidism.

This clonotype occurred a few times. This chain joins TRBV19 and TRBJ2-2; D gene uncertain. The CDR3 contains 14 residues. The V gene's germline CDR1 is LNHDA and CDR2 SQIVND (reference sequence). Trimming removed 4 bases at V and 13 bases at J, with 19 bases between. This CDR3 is CASSSTFRHKGLFF. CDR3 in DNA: TGTGCCAGTAGTAGCACCTTTCGGCATAAGGGGCTGTTTTTT.

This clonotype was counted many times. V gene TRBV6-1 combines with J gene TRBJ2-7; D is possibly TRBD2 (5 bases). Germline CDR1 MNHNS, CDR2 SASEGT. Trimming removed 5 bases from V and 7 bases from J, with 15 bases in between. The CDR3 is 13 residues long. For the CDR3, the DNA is TGTGCCAGCAGTCCTGGGATTACGGGGGAGCAGTACTTC. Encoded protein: CASSPGITGEQYF.

Here the CDR3 DNA reads TGTGCCAGCTCACCAGTGCCAGCGGGAGTAGTCCCTTTATGGAATGAGCAGTTCTTC. It encodes CASSPVPAGVVPLWNEQFF. The rearrangement joins TRBV18 to TRBJ2-1, with 8 positions matching TRBD2. The germline gives CDR1 KGHSH, CDR2 LQKENI. V was pared by 2 bases and J by 7 bases, with 19 bases of the junction left unmatched. The CDR3 has 19 amino acids.

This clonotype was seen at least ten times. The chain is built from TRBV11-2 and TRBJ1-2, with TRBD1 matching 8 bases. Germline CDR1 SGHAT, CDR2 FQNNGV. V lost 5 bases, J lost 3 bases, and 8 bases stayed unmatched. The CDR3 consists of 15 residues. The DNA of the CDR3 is TGTGCCAGCAGCCTCAGACAGGGGTTCGACTATGGCTACACCTTC. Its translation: CASSLRQGFDYGYTF.

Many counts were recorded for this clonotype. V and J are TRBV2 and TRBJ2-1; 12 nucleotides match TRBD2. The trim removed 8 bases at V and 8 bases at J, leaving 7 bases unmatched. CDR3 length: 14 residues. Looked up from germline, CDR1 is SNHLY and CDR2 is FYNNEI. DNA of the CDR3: TGTGCCAGCCTAGAGACTAGCGGGAGTCATGAGCAGTTCTTC. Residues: CASLETSGSHEQFF.

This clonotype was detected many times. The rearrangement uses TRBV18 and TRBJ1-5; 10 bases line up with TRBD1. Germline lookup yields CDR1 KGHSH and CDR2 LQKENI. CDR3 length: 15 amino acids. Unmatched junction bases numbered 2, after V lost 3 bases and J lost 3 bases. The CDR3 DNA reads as TGTGCCAGCTCACCGGGACAGGGGCCCAATCAGCCCCAGCATTTT. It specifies CASSPGQGPNQPQHF.

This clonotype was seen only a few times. The CDR3 loop reads CASSPTGGLAGLGNEQFF. In DNA form, the CDR3 reads TGTGCCAGCAGCCCGACCGGGGGACTAGCGGGTCTTGGGAATGAGCAGTTCTTC. The rearrangement joins TRBV5-4 to TRBJ2-1; the match to TRBD2 covers 12 bases. The germline CDR1 and CDR2 sequences are SGHNT and YYREEE (reference sequence). The V gene end was trimmed by 4 bases and the J gene end by 7 bases; junction bases not matched to a gene: 15. The CDR3 totals 18 residues.

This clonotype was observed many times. CDR3 protein: CASSMGNEQFF. As DNA, the CDR3 is TGTGCCAGTAGTATGGGTAATGAGCAGTTCTTC. V is TRBV19 and J is TRBJ2-1; no firm D call. The CDR3 has 11 amino acids. Trimming pared 3 bases from V and 7 bases from J, leaving 4 bases between. Per the germline V gene, CDR1 is LNHDA and CDR2 is SQIVND (reference sequence).

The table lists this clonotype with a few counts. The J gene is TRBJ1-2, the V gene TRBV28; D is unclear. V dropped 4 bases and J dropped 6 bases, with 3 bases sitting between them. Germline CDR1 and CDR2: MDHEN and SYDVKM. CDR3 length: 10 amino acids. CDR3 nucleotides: TGTGCCAGCAGTTATAATGGCTACACCTTC. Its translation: CASSYNGYTF.

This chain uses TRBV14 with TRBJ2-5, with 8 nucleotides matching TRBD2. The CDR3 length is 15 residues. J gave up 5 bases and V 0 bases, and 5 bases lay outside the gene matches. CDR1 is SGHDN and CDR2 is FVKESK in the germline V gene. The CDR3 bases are TGTGCCAGCAGCCAAGAGTACGGCGGGAGGGAGACCCAGTACTTC. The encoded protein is CASSQEYGGRETQYF.

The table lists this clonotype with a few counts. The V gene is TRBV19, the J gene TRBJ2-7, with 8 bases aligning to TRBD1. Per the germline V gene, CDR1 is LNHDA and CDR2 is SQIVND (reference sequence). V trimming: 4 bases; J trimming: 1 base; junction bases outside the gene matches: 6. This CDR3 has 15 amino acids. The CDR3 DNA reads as TGTGCCAGTAGTACCCAGGGGGCGCGTTCCTACGAGCAGTACTTC. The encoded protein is CASSTQGARSYEQYF.

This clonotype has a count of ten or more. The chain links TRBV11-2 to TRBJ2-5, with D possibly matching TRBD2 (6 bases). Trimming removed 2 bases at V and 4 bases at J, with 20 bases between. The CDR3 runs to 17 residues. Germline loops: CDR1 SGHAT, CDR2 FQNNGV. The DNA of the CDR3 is TGTGCCAGCAGCTTATCCAGCGGGCCGCCGCCTTTAGAGACCCAGTACTTC. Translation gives CASSLSSGPPPLETQYF.

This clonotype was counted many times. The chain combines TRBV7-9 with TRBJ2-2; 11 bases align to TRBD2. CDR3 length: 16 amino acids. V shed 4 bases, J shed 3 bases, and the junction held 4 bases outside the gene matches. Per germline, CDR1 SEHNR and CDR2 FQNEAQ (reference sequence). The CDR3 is CASSSLLAGDTGELFF. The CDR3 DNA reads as TGTGCCAGCAGCTCCCTACTAGCGGGAGACACCGGGGAGCTGTTTTTT.

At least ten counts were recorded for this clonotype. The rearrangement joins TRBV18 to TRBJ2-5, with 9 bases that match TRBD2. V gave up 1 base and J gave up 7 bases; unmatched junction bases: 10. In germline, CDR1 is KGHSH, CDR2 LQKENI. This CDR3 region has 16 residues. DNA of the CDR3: TGTGCCAGCTCACCACTAACCGGGACTAGCAACCTGACCCAGTACTTC. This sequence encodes CASSPLTGTSNLTQYF.

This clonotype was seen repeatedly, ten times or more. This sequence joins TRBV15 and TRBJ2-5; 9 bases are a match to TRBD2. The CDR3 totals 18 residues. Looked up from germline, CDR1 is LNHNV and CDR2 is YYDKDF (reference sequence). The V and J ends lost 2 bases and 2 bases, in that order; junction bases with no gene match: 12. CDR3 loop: CATSRKGGRGSQQETQYF. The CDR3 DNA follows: TGTGCCACCAGCAGAAAGGGCGGGAGGGGCTCTCAGCAAGAGACCCAGTACTTC.

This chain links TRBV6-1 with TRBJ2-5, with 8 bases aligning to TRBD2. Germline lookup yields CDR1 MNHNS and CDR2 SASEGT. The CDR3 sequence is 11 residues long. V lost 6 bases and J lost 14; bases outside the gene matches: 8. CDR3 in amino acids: CASSGPGLVYF. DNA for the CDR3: TGTGCCAGCAGCGGACCGGGACTAGTCTACTTC.

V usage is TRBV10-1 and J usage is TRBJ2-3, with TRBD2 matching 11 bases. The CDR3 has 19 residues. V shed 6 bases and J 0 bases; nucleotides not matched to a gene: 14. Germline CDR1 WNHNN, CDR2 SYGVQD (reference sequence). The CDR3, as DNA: TGCGCCAGCAGAGCTAAATACGGGACTAGCGGAGAGAGCACAGATACGCAGTATTTT. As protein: CASRAKYGTSGESTDTQYF.

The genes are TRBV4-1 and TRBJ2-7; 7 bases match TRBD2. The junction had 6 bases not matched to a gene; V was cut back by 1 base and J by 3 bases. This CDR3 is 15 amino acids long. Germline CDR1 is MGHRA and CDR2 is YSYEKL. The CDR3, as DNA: TGCGCCAGCAGCCAAGCCGGGACTACGAACTACGAGCAGTACTTC. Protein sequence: CASSQAGTTNYEQYF.

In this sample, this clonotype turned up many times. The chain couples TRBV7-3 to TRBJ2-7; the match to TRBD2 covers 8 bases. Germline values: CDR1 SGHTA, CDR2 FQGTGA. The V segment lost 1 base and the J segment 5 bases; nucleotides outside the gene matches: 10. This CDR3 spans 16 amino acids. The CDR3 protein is CASSLSRSGSSHEQYF. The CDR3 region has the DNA TGTGCCAGCAGCTTAAGTCGAAGCGGGAGTAGCCACGAGCAGTACTTC.

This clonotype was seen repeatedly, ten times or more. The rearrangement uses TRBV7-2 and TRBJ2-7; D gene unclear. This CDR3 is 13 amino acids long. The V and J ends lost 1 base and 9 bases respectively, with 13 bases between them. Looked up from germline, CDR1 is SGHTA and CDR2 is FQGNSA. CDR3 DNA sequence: TGTGCCAGCAGCTTAGGGCTGGACGGCTCGCAGTACTTC. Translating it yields CASSLGLDGSQYF.

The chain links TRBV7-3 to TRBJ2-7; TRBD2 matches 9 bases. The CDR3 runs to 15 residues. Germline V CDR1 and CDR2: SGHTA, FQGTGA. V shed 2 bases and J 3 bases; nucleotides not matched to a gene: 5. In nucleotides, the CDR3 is TGTGCCAGCAGCTTAGGAGCGGGAGGTAACTACGAGCAGTACTTC. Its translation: CASSLGAGGNYEQYF.

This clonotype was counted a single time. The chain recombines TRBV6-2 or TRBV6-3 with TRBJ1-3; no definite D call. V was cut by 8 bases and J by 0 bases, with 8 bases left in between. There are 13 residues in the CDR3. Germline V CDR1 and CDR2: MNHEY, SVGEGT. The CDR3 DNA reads TGTGCCAGCGCTGAGGGCTCTGGAAACACCATATATTTT. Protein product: CASAEGSGNTIYF.

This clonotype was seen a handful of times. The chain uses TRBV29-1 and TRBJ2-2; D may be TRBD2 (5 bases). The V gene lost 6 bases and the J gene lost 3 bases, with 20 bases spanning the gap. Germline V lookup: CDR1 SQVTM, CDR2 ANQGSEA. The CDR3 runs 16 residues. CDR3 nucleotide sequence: TGCAGCGTGCGGCGCGACTATGGAGTGGACACCGGGGAGCTGTTTTTT. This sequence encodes CSVRRDYGVDTGELFF.

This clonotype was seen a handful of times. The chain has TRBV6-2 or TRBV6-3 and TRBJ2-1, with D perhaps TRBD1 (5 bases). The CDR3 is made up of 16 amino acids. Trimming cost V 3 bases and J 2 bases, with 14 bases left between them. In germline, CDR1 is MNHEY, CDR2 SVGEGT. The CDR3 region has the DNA TGTGCCAGCAGTTATGCGTCAGGGCGGACCTACAATGAGCAGTTCTTC. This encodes CASSYASGRTYNEQFF.

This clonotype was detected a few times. In nucleotides, the CDR3 is TGTGCCAGCAGCCAAGGGGGGGCTAGCGTTCCCAATGAGCAGTTCTTC. Its translation is CASSQGGASVPNEQFF. The rearrangement uses TRBV3-1 and TRBJ2-1; the D call may be TRBD1 or TRBD2 (6 bases each). Germline values: CDR1 LGHDT, CDR2 YNNKEL (reference sequence). This CDR3 has 16 amino acids. V was clipped by 1 base and J by 6 bases, with 16 bases between them.

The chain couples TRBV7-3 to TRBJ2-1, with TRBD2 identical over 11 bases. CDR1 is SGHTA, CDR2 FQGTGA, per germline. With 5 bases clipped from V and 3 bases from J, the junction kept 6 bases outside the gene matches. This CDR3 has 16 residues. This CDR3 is CASSQTSGTLYNEQFF. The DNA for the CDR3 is TGTGCCAGCAGCCAGACTAGCGGGACACTCTACAATGAGCAGTTCTTC.